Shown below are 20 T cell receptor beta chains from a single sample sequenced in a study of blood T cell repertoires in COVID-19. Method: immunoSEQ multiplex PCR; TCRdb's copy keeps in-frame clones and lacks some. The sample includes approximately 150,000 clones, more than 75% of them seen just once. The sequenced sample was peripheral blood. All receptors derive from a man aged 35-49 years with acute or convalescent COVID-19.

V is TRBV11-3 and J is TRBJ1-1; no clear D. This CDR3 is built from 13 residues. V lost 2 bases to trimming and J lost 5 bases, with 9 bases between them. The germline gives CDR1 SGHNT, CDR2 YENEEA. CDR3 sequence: CASSLLSGTEAFF. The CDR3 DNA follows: TGTGCCAGCAGCTTACTTAGTGGTACTGAAGCTTTCTTT.

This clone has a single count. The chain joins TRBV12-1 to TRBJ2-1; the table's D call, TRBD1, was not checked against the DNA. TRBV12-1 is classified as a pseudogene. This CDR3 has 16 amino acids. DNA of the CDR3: TGTGCCAACACGAATCCCCGGGACAGGGTCTACAATGAGCAGTTCTTC. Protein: CANTNPRDRVYNEQFF.

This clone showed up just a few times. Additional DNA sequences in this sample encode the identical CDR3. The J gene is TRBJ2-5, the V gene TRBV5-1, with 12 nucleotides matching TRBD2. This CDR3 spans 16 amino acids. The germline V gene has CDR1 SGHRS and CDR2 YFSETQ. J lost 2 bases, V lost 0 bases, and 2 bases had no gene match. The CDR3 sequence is CASSLGLAGGQETQYF. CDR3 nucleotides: TGCGCCAGCAGCTTGGGTCTAGCGGGGGGGCAAGAGACCCAGTACTTC.

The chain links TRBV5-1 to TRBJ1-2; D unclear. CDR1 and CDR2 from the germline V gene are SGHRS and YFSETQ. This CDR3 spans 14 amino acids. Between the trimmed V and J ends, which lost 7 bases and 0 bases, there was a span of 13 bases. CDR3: CASSAEPSNYGYTF. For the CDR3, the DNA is TGCGCCAGCTCCGCGGAGCCATCTAACTATGGCTACACCTTC.

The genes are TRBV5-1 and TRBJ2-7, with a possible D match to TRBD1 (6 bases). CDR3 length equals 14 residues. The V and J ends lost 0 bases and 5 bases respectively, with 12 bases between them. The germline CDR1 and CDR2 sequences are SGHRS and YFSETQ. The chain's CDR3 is CASSLGQAVNEQYF. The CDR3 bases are TGCGCCAGCAGCTTGGGACAGGCGGTTAACGAGCAGTACTTC.

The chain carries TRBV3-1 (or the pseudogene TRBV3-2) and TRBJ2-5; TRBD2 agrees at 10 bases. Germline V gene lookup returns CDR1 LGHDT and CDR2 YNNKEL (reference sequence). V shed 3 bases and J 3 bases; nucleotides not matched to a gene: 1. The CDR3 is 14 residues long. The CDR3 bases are TGTGCCAGCAGCCACCTAGCGGGGGAAGAGACCCAGTACTTC. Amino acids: CASSHLAGEETQYF.

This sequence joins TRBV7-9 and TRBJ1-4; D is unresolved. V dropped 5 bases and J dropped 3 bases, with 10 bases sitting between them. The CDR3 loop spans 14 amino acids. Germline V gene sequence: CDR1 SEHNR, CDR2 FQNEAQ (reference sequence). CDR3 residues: CASSAEDSNEKLFF. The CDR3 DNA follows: TGTGCCAGCAGCGCCGAGGACTCTAATGAAAAACTGTTTTTT.

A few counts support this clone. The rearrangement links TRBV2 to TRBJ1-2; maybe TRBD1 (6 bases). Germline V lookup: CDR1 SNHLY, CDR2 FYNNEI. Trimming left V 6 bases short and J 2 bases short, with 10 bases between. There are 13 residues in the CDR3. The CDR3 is CASRPDSNYGYTF. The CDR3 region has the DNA TGTGCCAGCAGGCCGGACAGCAACTATGGCTACACCTTC.

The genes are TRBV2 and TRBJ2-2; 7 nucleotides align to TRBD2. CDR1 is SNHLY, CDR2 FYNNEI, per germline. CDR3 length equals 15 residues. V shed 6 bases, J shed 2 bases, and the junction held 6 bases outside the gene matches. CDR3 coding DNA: TGTGCCAGCAGGAGGGAGGGGATCAACACCGGGGAGCTGTTTTTT. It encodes CASRREGINTGELFF.

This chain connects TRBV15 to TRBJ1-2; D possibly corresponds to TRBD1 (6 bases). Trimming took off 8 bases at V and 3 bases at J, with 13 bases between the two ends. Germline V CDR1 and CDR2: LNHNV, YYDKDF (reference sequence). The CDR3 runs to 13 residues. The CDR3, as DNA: TGTGCCACCTCTACAGGGAGGGACTATGGCTACACCTTC. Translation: CATSTGRDYGYTF.

CDR3 bases: TGCGCCAGCAGCGTACTAGCGGGGGGGCTAAACATTCAGTACTTC. Amino acids: CASSVLAGGLNIQYF. The chain employs TRBV5-1 and TRBJ2-4; TRBD2 aligns across 13 bases. CDR3 size: 15 residues. CDR1 and CDR2 from the germline V gene are SGHRS and YFSETQ. The junction had 4 bases not matched to a gene; V was cut back by 4 bases and J by 6 bases.

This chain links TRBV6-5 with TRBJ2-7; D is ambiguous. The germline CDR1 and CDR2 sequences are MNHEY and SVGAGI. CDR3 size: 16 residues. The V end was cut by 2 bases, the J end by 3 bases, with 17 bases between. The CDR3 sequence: CASSYEPGARDYEQYF. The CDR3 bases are TGTGCCAGCAGTTACGAACCCGGAGCCAGAGACTACGAGCAGTACTTC.

For the CDR3, the DNA is TGTGCCAGCAGCTTGGCCAGCGACCCCACCTACGAGCAGTACTTC. Amino acid sequence: CASSLASDPTYEQYF. V is TRBV5-5 and J is TRBJ2-7; no clear D. The germline gives CDR1 SGHKS, CDR2 YYEKEE (reference sequence). The CDR3 runs 15 residues. Deletions cut 0 bases from V and 2 bases from J, with 12 bases between.

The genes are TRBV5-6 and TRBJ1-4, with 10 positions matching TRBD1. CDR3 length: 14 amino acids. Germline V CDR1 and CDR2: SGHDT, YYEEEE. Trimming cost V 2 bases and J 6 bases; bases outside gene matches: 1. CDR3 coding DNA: TGTGCCAGCAGCTTAGGGACAGGGGATGAAAAACTGTTTTTT. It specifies CASSLGTGDEKLFF.

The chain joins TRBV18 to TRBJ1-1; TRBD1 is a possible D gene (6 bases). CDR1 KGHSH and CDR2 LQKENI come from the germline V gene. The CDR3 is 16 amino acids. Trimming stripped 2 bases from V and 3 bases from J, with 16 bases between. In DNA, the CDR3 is TGTGCCAGCTCACCAACCTTCAGGGGTGAGGACACTGAAGCTTTCTTT. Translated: CASSPTFRGEDTEAFF.

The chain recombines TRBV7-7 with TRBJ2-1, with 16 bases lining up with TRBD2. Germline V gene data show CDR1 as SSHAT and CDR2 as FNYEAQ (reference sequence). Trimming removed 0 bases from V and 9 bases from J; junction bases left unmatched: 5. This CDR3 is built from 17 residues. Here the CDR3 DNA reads TGTGCCAGCAGCTTAGCCGGGACTAGCGGGGGGGCCGTTGAGCAGTTCTTC. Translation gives CASSLAGTSGGAVEQFF.

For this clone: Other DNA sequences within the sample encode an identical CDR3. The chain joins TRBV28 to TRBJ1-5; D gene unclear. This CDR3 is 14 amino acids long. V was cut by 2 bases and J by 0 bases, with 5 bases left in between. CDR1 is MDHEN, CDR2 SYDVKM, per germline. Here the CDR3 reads CASSLGGSNQPQHF. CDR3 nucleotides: TGTGCCAGCAGTTTAGGAGGTAGCAATCAGCCCCAGCATTTT.

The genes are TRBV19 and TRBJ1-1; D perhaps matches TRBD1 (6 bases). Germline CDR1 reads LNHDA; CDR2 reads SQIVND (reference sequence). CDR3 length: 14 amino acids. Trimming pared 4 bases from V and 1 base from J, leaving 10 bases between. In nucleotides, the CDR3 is TGTGCCAGTAGTACGACGACAGGGAACACTGAAGCTTTCTTT. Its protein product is CASSTTTGNTEAFF. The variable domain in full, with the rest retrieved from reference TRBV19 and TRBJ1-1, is DGGITQSPKYLFRKEGQNVTLSCEQNLNHDAMYWYRQDPGQGLRLIYYSQIVNDFQKGDIAEGYSVSREKKESFPLTVTSAQKNPTAFYLCASSTTTGNTEAFFGQGTRLTVV.

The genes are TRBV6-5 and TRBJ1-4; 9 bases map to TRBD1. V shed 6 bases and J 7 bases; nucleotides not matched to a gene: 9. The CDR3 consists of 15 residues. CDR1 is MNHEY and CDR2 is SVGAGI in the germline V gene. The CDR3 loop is CASSSSGTGTEKLFF. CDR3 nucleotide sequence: TGTGCCAGCAGCTCCTCTGGGACAGGGACTGAAAAACTGTTTTTT.

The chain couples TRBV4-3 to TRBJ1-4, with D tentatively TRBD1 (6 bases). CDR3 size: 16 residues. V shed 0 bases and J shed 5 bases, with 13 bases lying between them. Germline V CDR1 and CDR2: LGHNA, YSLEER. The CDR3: CASSQEGGDSNEKLFF. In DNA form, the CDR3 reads TGCGCCAGCAGCCAAGAAGGGGGGGACTCCAATGAAAAACTGTTTTTT.